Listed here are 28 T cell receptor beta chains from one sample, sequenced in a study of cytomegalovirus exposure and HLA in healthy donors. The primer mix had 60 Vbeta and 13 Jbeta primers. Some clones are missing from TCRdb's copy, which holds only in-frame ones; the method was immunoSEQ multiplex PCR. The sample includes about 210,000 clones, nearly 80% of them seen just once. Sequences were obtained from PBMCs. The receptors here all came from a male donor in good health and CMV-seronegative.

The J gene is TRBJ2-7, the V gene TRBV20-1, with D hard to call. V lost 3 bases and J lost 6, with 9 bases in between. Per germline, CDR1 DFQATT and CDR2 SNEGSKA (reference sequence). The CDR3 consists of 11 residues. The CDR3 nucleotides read TGCAGTGCTAGGGTGAGGAGCGAGCAGTACTTC. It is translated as CSARVRSEQYF.

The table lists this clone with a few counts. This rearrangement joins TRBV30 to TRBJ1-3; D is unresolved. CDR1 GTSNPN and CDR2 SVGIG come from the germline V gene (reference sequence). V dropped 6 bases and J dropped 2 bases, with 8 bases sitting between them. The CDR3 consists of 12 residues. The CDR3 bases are TGTGCCTGCGGTCGTCCTGGAAACACCATATATTTT. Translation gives CACGRPGNTIYF.

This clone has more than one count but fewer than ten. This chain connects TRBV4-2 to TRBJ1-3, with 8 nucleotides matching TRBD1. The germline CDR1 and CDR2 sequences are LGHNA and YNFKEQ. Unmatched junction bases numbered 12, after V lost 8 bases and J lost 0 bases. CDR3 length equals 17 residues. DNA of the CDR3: TGTGCCAGCCCCCACGCGGACAGGGCCTTCTCTGGAAACACCATATATTTT. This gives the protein CASPHADRAFSGNTIYF.

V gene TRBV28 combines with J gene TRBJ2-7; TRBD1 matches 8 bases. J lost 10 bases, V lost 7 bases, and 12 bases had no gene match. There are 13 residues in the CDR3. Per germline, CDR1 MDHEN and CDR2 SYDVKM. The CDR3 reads CASIRDRIFKQYF. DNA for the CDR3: TGTGCCAGCATTCGGGACAGGATTTTCAAACAGTACTTC.

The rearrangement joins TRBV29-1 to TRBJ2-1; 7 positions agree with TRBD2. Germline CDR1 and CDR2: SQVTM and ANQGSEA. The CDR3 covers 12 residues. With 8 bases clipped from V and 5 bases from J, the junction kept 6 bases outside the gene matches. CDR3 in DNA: TGCAGCCGGGCGGGAGTGGACAATGAGCAGTTCTTC. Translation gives CSRAGVDNEQFF.

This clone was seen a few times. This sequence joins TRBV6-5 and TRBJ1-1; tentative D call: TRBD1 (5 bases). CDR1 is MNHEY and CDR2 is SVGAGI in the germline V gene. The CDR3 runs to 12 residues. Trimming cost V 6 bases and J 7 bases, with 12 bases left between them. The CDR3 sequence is CASRTVTFEAFF. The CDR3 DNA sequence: TGTGCCAGCAGGACAGTTACTTTTGAAGCTTTCTTT.

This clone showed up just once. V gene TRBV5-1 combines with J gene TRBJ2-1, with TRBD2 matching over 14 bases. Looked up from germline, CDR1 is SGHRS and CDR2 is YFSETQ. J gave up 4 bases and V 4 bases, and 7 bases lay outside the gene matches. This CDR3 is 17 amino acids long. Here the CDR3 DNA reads TGCGCCAGCAGCACCGGGACTAGCGGGAGAGGGTACAATGAGCAGTTCTTC. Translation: CASSTGTSGRGYNEQFF.

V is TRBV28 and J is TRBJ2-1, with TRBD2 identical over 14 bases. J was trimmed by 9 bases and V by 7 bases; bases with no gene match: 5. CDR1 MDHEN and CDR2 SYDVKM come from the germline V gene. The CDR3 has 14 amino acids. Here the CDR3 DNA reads TGTGCCAGCAACGGACTAGCGGGAGGAATTGAGCAGTTCTTC. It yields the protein CASNGLAGGIEQFF.

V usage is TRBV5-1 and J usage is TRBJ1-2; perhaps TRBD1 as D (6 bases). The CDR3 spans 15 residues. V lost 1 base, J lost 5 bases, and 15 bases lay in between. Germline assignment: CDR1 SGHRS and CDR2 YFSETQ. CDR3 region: CASSLLQRTVYGYTF. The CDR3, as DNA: TGCGCCAGCAGCTTGCTCCAGCGGACAGTTTATGGCTACACCTTC.

CDR3 protein: CASSPTSREALYGYTF. In DNA form, the CDR3 reads TGTGCCAGCAGCCCCACAAGCAGGGAGGCCCTCTATGGCTACACCTTC. The chain joins TRBV4-2 to TRBJ1-2, with D maybe TRBD1 (5 bases). The CDR3 is 16 residues long. V was trimmed by 4 bases and J by 4 bases, leaving 19 bases between them. In germline, CDR1 is LGHNA, CDR2 YNFKEQ.

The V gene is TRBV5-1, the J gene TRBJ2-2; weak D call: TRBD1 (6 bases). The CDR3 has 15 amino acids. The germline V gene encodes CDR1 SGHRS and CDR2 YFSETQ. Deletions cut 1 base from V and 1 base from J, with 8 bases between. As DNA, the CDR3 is TGCGCCAGCAGCTTGACGGACAGGAACACCGGGGAGCTGTTTTTT. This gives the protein CASSLTDRNTGELFF.

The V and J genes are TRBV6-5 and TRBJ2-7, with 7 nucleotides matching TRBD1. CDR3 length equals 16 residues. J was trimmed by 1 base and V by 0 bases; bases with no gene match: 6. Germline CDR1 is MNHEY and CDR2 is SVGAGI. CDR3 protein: CASSYSSDRASYEQYF. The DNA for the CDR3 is TGTGCCAGCAGTTACTCGAGTGACAGGGCTTCCTACGAGCAGTACTTC.

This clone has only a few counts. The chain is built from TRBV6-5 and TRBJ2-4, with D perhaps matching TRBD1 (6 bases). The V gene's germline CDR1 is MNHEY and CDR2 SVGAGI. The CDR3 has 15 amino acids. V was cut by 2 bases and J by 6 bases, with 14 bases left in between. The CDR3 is CASSYTGTSSNIQYF. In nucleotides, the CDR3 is TGTGCCAGCAGTTACACAGGGACGTCTTCAAACATTCAGTACTTC.

CDR3 residues: CASSATNRGQPYEQYF. CDR3 nucleotide sequence: TGTGCCAGCAGCGCAACTAACAGGGGGCAACCCTACGAGCAGTACTTC. The chain recombines TRBV7-9 with TRBJ2-7, with 9 bases aligning to TRBD1. The CDR3 loop spans 16 amino acids. V shed 5 bases and J 2 bases; nucleotides not matched to a gene: 10. Germline values: CDR1 SEHNR, CDR2 FQNEAQ (reference sequence).

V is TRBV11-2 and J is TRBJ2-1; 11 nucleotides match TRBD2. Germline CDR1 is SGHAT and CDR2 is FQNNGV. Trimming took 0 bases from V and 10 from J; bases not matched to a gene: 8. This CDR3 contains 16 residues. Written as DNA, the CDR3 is TGTGCCAGCAGCTTAGATACCCGGGGACTAGCGGCCGAGCAGTTCTTC. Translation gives CASSLDTRGLAAEQFF.

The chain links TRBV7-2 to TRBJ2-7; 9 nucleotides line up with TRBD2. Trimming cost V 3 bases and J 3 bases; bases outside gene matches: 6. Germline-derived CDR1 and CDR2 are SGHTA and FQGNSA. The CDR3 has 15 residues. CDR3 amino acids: CASSFGGRALYEQYF. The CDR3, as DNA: TGTGCCAGCAGCTTTGGCGGGAGGGCCCTCTACGAGCAGTACTTC. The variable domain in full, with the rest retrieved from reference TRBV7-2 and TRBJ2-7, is GAGVSQSPSNKVTEKGKDVELRCDPISGHTALYWYRQSLGQGLEFLIYFQGNSAPDKSGLPSDRFSAERTGGSVSTLTIQRTQQEDSAVYLCASSFGGRALYEQYFGPGTRLTVT.

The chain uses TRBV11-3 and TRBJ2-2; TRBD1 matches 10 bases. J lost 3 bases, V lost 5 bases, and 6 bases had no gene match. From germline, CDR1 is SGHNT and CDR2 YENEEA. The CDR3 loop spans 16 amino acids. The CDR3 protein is CASSPRTGGYTGELFF. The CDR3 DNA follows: TGTGCCAGCAGCCCGCGGACAGGGGGATACACCGGGGAGCTGTTTTTT.

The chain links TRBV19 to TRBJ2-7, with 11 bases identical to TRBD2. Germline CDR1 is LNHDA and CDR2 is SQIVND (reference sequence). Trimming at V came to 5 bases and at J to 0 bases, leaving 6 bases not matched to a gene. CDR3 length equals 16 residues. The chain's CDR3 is CASSDDLAGGSYEQYF. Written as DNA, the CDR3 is TGTGCCAGTAGTGACGATCTAGCGGGAGGCTCCTACGAGCAGTACTTC. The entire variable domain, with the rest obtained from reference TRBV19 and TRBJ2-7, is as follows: DGGITQSPKYLFRKEGQNVTLSCEQNLNHDAMYWYRQDPGQGLRLIYYSQIVNDFQKGDIAEGYSVSREKKESFPLTVTSAQKNPTAFYLCASSDDLAGGSYEQYFGPGTRLTVT.

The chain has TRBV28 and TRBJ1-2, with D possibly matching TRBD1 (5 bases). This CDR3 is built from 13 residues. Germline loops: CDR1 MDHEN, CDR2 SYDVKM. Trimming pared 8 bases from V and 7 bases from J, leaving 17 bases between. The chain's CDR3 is CASLPPGKSGYTF. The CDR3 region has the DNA TGTGCCAGCCTCCCCCCAGGGAAATCTGGCTACACCTTC.

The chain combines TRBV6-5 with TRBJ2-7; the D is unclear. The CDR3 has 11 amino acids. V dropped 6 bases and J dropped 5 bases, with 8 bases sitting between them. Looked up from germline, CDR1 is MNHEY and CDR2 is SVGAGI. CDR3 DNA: TGTGCCAGCAGCCAAGCAAACGAGCAGTACTTC. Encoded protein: CASSQANEQYF.

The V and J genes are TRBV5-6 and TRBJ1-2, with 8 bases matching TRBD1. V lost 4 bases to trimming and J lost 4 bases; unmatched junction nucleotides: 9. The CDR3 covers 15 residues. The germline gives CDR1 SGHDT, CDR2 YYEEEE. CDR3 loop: CASSPGQGLGYGYTF. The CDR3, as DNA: TGTGCCAGCAGCCCTGGACAGGGATTGGGCTATGGCTACACCTTC.

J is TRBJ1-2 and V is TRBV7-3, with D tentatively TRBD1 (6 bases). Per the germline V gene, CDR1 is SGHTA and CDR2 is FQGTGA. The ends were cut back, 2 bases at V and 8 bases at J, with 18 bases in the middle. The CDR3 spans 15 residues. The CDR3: CASSLLRDTAGGYTF. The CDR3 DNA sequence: TGTGCCAGCAGCTTACTCCGGGACACCGCCGGGGGCTACACCTTC.

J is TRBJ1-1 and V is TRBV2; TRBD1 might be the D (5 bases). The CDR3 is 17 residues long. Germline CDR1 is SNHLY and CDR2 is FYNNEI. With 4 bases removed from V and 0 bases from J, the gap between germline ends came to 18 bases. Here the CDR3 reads CASSGADSRPMNTEAFF. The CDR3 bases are TGTGCCAGCAGTGGAGCAGACAGCCGGCCCATGAACACTGAAGCTTTCTTT.

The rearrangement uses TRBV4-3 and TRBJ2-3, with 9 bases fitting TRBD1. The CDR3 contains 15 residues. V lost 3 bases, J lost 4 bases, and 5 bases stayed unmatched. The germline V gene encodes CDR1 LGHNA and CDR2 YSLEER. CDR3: CASSHGDREADTQYF. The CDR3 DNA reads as TGCGCCAGCAGCCATGGGGACAGGGAAGCAGATACGCAGTATTTT.

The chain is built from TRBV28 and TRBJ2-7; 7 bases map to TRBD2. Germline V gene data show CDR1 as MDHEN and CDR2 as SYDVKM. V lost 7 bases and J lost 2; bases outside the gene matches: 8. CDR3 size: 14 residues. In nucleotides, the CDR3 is TGTGCCAGCACCCAACTAGCGATAACCTACGAGCAGTACTTC. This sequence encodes CASTQLAITYEQYF.

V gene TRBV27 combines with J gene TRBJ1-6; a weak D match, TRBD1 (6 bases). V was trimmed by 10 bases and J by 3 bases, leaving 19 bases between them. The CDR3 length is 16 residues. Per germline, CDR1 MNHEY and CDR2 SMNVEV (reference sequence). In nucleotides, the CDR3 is TGTGCCACCAGGGTGGACAGTCTCTTCTATAATTCACCCCTCCACTTT. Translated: CATRVDSLFYNSPLHF.

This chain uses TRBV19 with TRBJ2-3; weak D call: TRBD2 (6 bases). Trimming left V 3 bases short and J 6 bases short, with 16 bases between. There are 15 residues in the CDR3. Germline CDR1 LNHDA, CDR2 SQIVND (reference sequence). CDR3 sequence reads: CASSISGGSGDTQYF. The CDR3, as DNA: TGTGCCAGTAGTATCTCTGGGGGGAGCGGGGATACGCAGTATTTT. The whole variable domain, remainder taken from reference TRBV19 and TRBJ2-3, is DGGITQSPKYLFRKEGQNVTLSCEQNLNHDAMYWYRQDPGQGLRLIYYSQIVNDFQKGDIAEGYSVSREKKESFPLTVTSAQKNPTAFYLCASSISGGSGDTQYFGPGTRLTVL.

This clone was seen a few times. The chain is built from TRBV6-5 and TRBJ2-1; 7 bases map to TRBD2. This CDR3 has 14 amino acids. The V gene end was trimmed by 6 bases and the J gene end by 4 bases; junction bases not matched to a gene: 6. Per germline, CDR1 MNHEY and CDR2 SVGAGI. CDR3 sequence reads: CASRNRLAYNEQFF. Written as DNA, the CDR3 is TGTGCCAGCAGGAATAGACTAGCATACAATGAGCAGTTCTTC.